The clone carrying this TCR beta chain has just one count. Its target is not known. In germline, CDR1 is SGDLS, CDR2 YYNGEE. The V segment lost 4 bases and the J segment 5 bases; nucleotides outside the gene matches: 4. This CDR3 has 13 amino acids. Library preparation tagged each individual cDNA molecule with a unique molecular identifier. Per the original methods: A typical sample had 95,000 to 100,000 TCRs, with roughly 20,000 to 700,000 overall. TCRdb re-derived calls from the reads in MiXCR, one entry per CDR3 protein. For this entry, the V and J calls and clone size follow TCRdb and not the study's own pipeline. Counted here are 3,200 or so distinct CDR3 sequences, roughly 50% occurring once; the ten biggest clones make up roughly 11%. The sample originates from a study of human T cells and chemical hapten exposure. Study background: There were per-sample TCR yield variations, arising mainly from small pooled library volume differences.

Study findings and constraints: No alteration of TCRs above 1 in 1000 frequency was seen with DPC sensitization.

The authors extracted total RNA from unfractionated whole blood. This TCR was sampled from a human donor who had alopecia or was a healthy volunteer (not recorded which). Some clones in this sample may be carry-over from other donors' samples. This table probably holds off-target reads from a library built for another chain. V is TRBV9 and J is TRBJ2-3; TRBD1 aligns across 7 bases. The source material was whole blood. CDR3 sequence (DNA): TGTGCCAGCAGCCGGGACAGCCAAGATACGCAGTATTTT. Translated: CASSRDSQDTQYF. Full variable domain (outside the CDR3, taken from reference TRBV9 and TRBJ2-3): DSGVTQTPKHLITATGQRVTLRCSPRSGDLSVYWYQQSLDQGLQFLIQYYNGEERAKGNILERFSAQQFPDLHSELNLSSLELGDSALYFCASSRDSQDTQYFGPGTRLTVL.